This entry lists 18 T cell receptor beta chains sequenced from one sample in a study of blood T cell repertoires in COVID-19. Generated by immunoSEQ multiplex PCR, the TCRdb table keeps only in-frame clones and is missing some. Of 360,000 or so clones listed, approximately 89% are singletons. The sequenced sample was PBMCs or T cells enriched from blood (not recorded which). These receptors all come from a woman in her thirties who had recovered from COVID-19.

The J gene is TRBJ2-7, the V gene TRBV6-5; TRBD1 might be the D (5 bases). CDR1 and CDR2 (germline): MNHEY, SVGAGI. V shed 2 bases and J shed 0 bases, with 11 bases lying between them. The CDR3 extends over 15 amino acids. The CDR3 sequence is CASSYQDDSSYEQYF. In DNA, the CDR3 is TGTGCCAGCAGTTACCAAGACGACAGCTCCTACGAGCAGTACTTC.

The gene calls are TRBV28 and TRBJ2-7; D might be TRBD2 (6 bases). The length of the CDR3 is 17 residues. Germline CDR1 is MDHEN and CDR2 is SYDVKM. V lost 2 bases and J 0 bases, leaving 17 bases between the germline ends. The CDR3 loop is CASSLRRAGASSYEQYF. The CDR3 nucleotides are TGTGCCAGCAGTTTAAGGCGAGCGGGTGCCAGCTCCTACGAGCAGTACTTC.

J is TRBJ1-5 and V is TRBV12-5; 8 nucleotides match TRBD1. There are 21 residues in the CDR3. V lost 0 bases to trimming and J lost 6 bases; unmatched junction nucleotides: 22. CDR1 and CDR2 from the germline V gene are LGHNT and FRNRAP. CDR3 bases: TGTGCTAGTGGTTTGGTACATCTGGACAGGGATACTGCCGGGCGTGGTCAGCCCCAGCATTTT. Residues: CASGLVHLDRDTAGRGQPQHF.

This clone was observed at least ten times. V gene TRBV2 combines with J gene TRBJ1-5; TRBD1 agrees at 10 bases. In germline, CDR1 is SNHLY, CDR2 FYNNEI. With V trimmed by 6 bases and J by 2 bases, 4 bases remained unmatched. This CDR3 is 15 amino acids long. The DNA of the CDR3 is TGTGCCAGCAGCCCCGGGACAGGGGGCAATCAGCCCCAGCATTTT. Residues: CASSPGTGGNQPQHF.

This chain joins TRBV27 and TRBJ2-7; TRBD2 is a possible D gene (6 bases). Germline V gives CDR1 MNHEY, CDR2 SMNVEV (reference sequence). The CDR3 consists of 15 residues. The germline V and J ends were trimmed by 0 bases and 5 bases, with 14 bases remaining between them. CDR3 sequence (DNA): TGTGCCAGCAGTTTATCTGTCGGGGAGGACCACGAGCAGTACTTC. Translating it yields CASSLSVGEDHEQYF.

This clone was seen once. The CDR3 loop reads CASSFGELRNDQPQHF. CDR3 sequence (DNA): TGTGCCAGCAGCTTCGGGGAGCTAAGGAACGATCAGCCCCAGCATTTT. The chain carries TRBV7-9 and TRBJ1-5, with unresolved D. V was clipped by 3 bases and J by 5 bases, with 17 bases between them. Germline assignment: CDR1 SEHNR and CDR2 FQNEAQ (reference sequence). The CDR3 runs 16 residues. Using reference TRBV7-9 and TRBJ1-5 for the parts outside the CDR3, the full variable domain is DTGVSQNPRHKITKRGQNVTFRCDPISEHNRLYWYRQTLGQGPEFLTYFQNEAQLEKSRLLSDRFSAERPKGSFSTLEIQRTEQGDSAMYLCASSFGELRNDQPQHFGDGTRLSIL.

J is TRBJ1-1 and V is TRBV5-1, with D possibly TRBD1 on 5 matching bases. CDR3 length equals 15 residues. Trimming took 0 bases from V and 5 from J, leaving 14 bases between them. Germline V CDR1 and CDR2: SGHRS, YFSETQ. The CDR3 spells CASSLAERGGTEAFF. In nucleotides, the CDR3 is TGCGCCAGCAGCTTGGCCGAAAGGGGAGGAACTGAAGCTTTCTTT.

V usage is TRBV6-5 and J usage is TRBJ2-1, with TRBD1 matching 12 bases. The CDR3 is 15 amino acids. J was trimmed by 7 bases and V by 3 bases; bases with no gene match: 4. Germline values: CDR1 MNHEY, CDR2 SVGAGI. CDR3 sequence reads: CASSYTGQGANEQFF. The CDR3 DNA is TGTGCCAGCAGTTATACGGGACAGGGGGCTAATGAGCAGTTCTTC.

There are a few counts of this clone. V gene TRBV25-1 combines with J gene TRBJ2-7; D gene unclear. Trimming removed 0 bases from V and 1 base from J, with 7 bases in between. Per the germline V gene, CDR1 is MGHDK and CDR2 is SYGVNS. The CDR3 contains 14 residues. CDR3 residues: CASSEYTSSYEQYF. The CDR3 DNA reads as TGTGCCAGCAGTGAATATACCAGTTCCTACGAGCAGTACTTC.

CDR3 in amino acids: CASSPDRALSQPQHF. The CDR3, as DNA: TGCGCCAGCAGCCCTGACAGGGCTCTCAGTCAGCCCCAGCATTTT. The V call is TRBV4-1, the J call TRBJ1-5, with TRBD1 matching over 7 bases. CDR1 is MGHRA and CDR2 is YSYEKL in the germline V gene. This CDR3 is built from 15 residues. The V gene end was trimmed by 4 bases and the J gene end by 6 bases; junction bases not matched to a gene: 9.

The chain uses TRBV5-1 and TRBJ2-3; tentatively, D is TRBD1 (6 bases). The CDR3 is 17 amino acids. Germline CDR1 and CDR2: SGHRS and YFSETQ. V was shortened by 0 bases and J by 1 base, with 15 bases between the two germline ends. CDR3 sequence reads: CASSLGGAQGRTDTQYF. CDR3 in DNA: TGCGCCAGCAGCTTGGGAGGTGCACAGGGCCGCACAGATACGCAGTATTTT.

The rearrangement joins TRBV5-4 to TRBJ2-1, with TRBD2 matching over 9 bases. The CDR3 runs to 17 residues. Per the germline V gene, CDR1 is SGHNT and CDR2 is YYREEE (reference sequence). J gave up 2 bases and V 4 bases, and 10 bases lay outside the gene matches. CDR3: CASSLTLAGQAYNEQFF. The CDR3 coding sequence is TGTGCCAGCAGCCTTACGCTAGCGGGACAAGCCTACAATGAGCAGTTCTTC.

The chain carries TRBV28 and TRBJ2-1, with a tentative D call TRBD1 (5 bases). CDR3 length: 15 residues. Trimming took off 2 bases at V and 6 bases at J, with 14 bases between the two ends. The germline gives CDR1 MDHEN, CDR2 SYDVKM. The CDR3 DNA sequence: TGTGCCAGCAGTTTAGCAGGGTGGGTCTCCAATGAGCAGTTCTTC. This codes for CASSLAGWVSNEQFF.

The chain's CDR3 is CASRKTGSDTQYF. The CDR3 DNA follows: TGTGCCAGCAGAAAGACAGGGTCAGATACGCAGTATTTT. The chain recombines TRBV27 with TRBJ2-3; 7 positions agree with TRBD1. The CDR3 is made up of 13 amino acids. V lost 6 bases and J lost 4; bases outside the gene matches: 4. Germline lookup yields CDR1 MNHEY and CDR2 SMNVEV (reference sequence).

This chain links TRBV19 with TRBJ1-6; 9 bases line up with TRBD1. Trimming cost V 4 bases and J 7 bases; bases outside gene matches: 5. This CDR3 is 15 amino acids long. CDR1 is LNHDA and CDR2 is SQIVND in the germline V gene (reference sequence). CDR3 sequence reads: CASSSRGQGNSPLHF. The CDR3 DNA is TGTGCCAGTAGTAGCCGAGGACAGGGGAATTCACCCCTCCACTTT.

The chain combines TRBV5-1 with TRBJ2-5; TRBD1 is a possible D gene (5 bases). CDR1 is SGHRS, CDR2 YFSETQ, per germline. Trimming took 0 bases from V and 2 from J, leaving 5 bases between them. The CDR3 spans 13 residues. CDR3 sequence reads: CASSLGQQETQYF. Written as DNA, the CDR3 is TGCGCCAGCAGCTTGGGACAGCAAGAGACCCAGTACTTC.

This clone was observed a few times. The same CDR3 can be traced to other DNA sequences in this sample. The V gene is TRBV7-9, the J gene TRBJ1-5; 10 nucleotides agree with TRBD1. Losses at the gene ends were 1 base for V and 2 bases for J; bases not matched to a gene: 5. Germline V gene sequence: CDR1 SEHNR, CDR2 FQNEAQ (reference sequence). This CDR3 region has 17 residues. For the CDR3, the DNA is TGTGCCAGCAGCTTAGGTGGGACAGGGGTCGGCAATCAGCCCCAGCATTTT. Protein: CASSLGGTGVGNQPQHF.

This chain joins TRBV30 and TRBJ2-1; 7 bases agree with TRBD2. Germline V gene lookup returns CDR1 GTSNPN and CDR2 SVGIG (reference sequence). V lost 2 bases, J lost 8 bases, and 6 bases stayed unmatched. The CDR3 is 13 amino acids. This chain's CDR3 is CAWSPRGDHEQFF. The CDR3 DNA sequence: TGTGCCTGGAGTCCCCGGGGGGATCATGAGCAGTTCTTC.